A selection of T cell receptor beta chains follows, all from one sample in a study of Tregs in tolerant kidney transplant recipients. Clones were read by immunoSEQ multiplex PCR, and TCRdb kept only the in-frame ones, dropping some. Seen here are tens of thousands of clones, around 87% observed once, and the top ten hold around 4%. This specimen was CD4+ T cells from blood (PBMCs), taken 6 months after the transplant. These receptors all stem from a human patient who received a combined kidney and bone marrow transplant. Some of the T cells might come from the graft donor. The CDR3 runs from the conserved cysteine through the conserved F or W. The order of the fields is clone size, J gene, CDR3 length, V gene, D gene, CDR3 protein, CDR3 DNA. D genes are given only for firm matches. Not all rows give a size; the values are once, few, many and, for expanded clones, a class.

NA	TRBJ2-7	15	TRBV5-4	TRBD2	CASSFRAGGFYEQYF	TGTGCCAGCAGCTTTAGAGCGGGGGGATTCTACGAGCAGTACTTC
few	TRBJ1-3	14	TRBV7-2	TRBD1	CASSLQGAGNTIYF	TGTGCCAGCAGCTTACAGGGGGCTGGAAACACCATATATTTT
NA	TRBJ2-3	18	TRBV2	TRBD1	CASSTFLPPGQFMDTQYF	TGTGCCAGCAGTACCTTTCTACCCCCGGGACAGTTCATGGATACGCAGTATTTT
NA	TRBJ2-7	15	TRBV5-1	TRBD2	CASSLLREGSYEQYF	TGCGCCAGCAGCTTGTTGCGGGAGGGGTCCTACGAGCAGTACTTC
few	TRBJ2-7	11	TRBV30	NA	CAWSSLYEQYF	TGTGCCTGGAGTTCCTTGTACGAGCAGTACTTC
NA	TRBJ1-6	14	TRBV6-1	NA	CAIRGQNYNSPLHF	TGTGCCATCCGGGGACAAAACTATAATTCACCCCTCCACTTT
NA	TRBJ1-4	15	TRBV19	NA	CASSIGRRANEKLFF	TGTGCCAGTAGTATAGGAAGGAGGGCTAATGAAAAACTGTTTTTT
NA	TRBJ2-7	14	TRBV7-3	NA	CASSLGPTSYEQYF	TGTGCCAGCAGCTTAGGGCCAACCTCCTACGAGCAGTACTTC
NA	TRBJ2-3	15	TRBV5-4	TRBD2	CASTTGGGRADTQYF	TGTGCCAGCACCACCGGGGGGGGCCGGGCAGATACGCAGTATTTT
NA	TRBJ2-7	18	TRBV7-6	NA	CASSSVSTSRGSLYEQYF	TGTGCCAGCAGCTCGGTCTCTACAAGCAGGGGTTCCCTCTACGAGCAGTACTTC
NA	TRBJ2-7	13	TRBV5-4	NA	CASSPPHSYEQYF	TGTGCCAGCAGCCCCCCCCACAGCTACGAGCAGTACTTC
NA	TRBJ2-1	21	TRBV12-5	TRBD2	CASGLGQLLAGGPGSYNEQFF	TGTGCTAGTGGTTTGGGACAATTACTAGCGGGAGGGCCGGGCTCCTACAATGAGCAGTTCTTC
once	TRBJ2-2	16	TRBV5-6	NA	CASSLTEMVGTGELFF	TGTGCCAGCAGTTTAACGGAGATGGTTGGCACCGGGGAGCTGTTTTTT
NA	TRBJ1-5	13	TRBV6-1	NA	CASSERQDQPQHF	TGTGCCAGCAGTGAACGACAAGATCAGCCCCAGCATTTT
NA	TRBJ1-6	15	TRBV14	NA	CASSSPGGFGSPLHF	TGTGCCAGCAGTTCGCCGGGGGGTTTTGGTTCACCCCTCCACTTT
NA	TRBJ1-1	11	TRBV18	NA	CASSPLAEAFF	TGTGCCAGCTCACCACTCGCTGAAGCTTTCTTT
NA	TRBJ2-7	15	TRBV9	NA	CASSPRGDSKYEQYF	TGTGCCAGCAGCCCACGAGGGGACTCCAAGTACGAGCAGTACTTC
NA	TRBJ1-2	10	TRBV30	NA	CAWSPLGYTF	TGTGCCTGGAGTCCATTGGGCTACACCTTC
NA	TRBJ1-2	13	TRBV9	TRBD1	CASSPGTESGYTF	TGTGCCAGCAGCCCCGGGACAGAGAGCGGCTACACCTTC
NA	TRBJ2-7	14	TRBV5-8	NA	CASSFAGGIYEQYF	TGTGCCAGCAGCTTTGCCGGCGGAATCTACGAGCAGTACTTC
NA	TRBJ2-7	15	TRBV11-3	NA	CASSPTVGQYGEQYF	TGTGCCAGCAGCCCTACCGTAGGACAGTATGGGGAGCAGTACTTC
NA	TRBJ1-2	15	TRBV5-4	TRBD1	CASSRQGGANYGYTF	TGTGCCAGCAGCCGACAGGGGGGAGCTAACTATGGCTACACCTTC
NA	TRBJ2-1	15	TRBV5-4	TRBD2	CASSLVIAGVDEQFF	TGTGCCAGCAGCCTGGTGATAGCGGGAGTGGATGAGCAGTTCTTC
NA	TRBJ2-3	15	TRBV15	NA	CATSREGLNTDTQYF	TGTGCCACCAGCAGAGAGGGACTCAACACAGATACGCAGTATTTT
NA	TRBJ1-5	17	TRBV7-2	TRBD1	CASSLTFGQGSNQPQHF	TGTGCCAGCAGCTTAACCTTCGGACAGGGGAGCAATCAGCCCCAGCATTTT
NA	TRBJ1-5	13	TRBV27	NA	CASSLSRNQPQHF	TGTGCCAGCAGTCTCTCGAGGAATCAGCCCCAGCATTTT
NA	TRBJ2-7	15	TRBV19	NA	CASSIAPGNAYEQYF	TGTGCCAGTAGTATAGCCCCGGGAAATGCCTACGAGCAGTACTTC